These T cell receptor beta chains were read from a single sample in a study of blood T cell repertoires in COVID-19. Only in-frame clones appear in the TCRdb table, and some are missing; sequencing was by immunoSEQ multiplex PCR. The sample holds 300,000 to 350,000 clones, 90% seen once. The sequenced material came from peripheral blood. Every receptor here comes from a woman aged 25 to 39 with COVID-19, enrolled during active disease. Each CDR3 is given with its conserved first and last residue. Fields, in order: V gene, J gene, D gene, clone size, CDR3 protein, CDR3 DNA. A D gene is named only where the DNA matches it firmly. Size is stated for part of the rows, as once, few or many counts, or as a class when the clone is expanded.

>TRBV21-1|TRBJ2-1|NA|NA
CASSKSIAGDYYNEQFF
TGTGCCAGCAGCAAAAGCATAGCGGGGGACTACTACAATGAGCAGTTCTTC
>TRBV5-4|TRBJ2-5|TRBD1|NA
CASSLGPGQEPETQYF
TGTGCCAGCAGCTTGGGCCCGGGACAGGAGCCAGAGACCCAGTACTTC
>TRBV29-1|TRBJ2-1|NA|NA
CSGTPVGYNEQFF
TGCAGCGGGACTCCAGTTGGCTACAATGAGCAGTTCTTC
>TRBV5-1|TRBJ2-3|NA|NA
CASSPMSTDTQYF
TGCGCCAGCAGCCCAATGAGCACAGATACGCAGTATTTT
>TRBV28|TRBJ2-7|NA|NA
CASSSPGTYEQYF
TGTGCCAGCAGTTCGCCCGGGACATACGAGCAGTACTTC
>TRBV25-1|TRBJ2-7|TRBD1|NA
CASSGQGNYEQYF
TGTGCCAGCAGCGGACAGGGGAACTACGAGCAGTACTTC
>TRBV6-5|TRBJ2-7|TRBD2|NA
CASGQREGPYEQYF
TGTGCCAGCGGCCAGCGGGAGGGCCCCTACGAGCAGTACTTC
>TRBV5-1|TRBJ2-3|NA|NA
CASSLTGDTQYF
TGCGCCAGCAGCCTAACGGGGGATACGCAGTATTTT
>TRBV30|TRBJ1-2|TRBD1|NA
CAWEDRGGYTF
TGTGCCTGGGAGGACAGGGGTGGCTACACCTTC
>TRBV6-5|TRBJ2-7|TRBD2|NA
CASSSTSGSPREQYF
TGTGCCAGCAGTTCGACTAGCGGGAGCCCCCGCGAGCAGTACTTC
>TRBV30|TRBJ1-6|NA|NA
CAWSGEHGNSPLHF
TGTGCCTGGAGTGGGGAGCATGGGAATTCACCCCTCCACTTT
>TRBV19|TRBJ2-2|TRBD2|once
CASSRLAGGPRNTGELFF
TGTGCCAGTAGTCGGCTAGCGGGAGGCCCAAGGAACACCGGGGAGCTGTTTTTT
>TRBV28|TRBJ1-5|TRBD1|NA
CASSFNPGGPESNQPQHF
TGTGCCAGCAGTTTCAACCCAGGGGGCCCGGAGAGCAATCAGCCCCAGCATTTT
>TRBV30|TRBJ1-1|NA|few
CAWKGMGGNTEAFF
TGTGCCTGGAAAGGGATGGGGGGGAACACTGAAGCTTTCTTT
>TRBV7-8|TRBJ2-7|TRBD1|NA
CASSDRTRDSQFYEQYF
TGTGCCAGCAGCGACCGCACACGGGACAGCCAATTTTACGAGCAGTACTTC
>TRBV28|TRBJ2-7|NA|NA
CASSLQEGAYEQYF
TGTGCCAGCAGTTTACAGGAGGGAGCCTACGAGCAGTACTTC
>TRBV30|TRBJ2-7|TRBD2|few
CAGGEGTYEQYF
TGTGCCGGAGGGGAGGGAACCTACGAGCAGTACTTC
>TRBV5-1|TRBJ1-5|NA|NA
CASSLEGVRNQPQHF
TGCGCCAGCAGCTTGGAGGGGGTACGCAATCAGCCCCAGCATTTT